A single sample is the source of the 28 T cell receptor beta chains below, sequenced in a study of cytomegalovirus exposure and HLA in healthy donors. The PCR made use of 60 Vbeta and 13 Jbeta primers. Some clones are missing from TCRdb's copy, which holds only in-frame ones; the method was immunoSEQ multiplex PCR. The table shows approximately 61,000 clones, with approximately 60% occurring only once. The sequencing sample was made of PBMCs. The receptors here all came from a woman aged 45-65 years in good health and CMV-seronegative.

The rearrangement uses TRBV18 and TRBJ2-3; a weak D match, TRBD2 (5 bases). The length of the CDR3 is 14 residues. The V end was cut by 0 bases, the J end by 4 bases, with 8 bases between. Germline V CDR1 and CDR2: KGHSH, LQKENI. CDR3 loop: CASSPPGGPDTQYF. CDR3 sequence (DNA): TGTGCCAGCTCACCACCGGGCGGGCCAGATACGCAGTATTTT.

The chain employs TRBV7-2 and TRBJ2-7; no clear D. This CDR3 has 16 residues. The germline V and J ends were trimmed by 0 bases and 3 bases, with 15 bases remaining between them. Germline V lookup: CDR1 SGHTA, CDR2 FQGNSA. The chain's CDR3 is CASSLAKSADLYEQYF. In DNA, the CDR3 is TGTGCCAGCAGCTTAGCGAAGTCGGCGGATCTCTACGAGCAGTACTTC.

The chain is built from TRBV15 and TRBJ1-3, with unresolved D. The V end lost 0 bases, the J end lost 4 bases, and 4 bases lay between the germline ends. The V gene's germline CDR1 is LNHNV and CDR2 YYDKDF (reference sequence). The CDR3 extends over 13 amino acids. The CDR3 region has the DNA TGTGCCACCAGCAGAGATTTAGGAAACACCATATATTTT. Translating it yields CATSRDLGNTIYF.

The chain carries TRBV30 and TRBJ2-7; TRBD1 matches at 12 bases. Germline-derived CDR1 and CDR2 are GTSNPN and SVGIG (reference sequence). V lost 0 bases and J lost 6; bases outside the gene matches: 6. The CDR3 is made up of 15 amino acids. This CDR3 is CAWSVRGDRGREQYF. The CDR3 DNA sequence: TGTGCCTGGAGTGTCCGGGGGGACAGGGGGCGCGAGCAGTACTTC.

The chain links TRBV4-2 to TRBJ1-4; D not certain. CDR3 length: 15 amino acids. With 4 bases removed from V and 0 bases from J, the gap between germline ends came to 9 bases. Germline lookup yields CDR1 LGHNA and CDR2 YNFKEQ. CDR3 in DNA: TGTGCCAGCAGCCGACACATAGCAACTAATGAAAAACTGTTTTTT. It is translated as CASSRHIATNEKLFF.

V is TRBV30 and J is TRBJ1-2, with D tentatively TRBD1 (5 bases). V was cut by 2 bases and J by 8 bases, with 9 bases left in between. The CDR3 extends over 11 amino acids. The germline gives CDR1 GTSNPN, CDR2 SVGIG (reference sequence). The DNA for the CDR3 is TGTGCCTGGAGTAAGGGGTACGGCTACACCTTC. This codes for CAWSKGYGYTF.

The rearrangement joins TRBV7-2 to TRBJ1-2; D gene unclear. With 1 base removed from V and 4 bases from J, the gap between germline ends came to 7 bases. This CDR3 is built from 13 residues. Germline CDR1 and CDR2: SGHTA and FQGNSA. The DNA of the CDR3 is TGTGCCAGCAGCTTAGAGAGGGCCTATGGCTACACCTTC. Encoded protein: CASSLERAYGYTF.

The CDR3: CASSSDRSSYEQYF. The DNA for the CDR3 is TGTGCCAGCAGCTCCGACAGAAGCTCCTACGAGCAGTACTTC. This chain uses TRBV7-9 with TRBJ2-7; the D gene is possibly TRBD1 (5 bases). The ends were cut back, 4 bases at V and 0 bases at J, with 10 bases in the middle. Germline CDR1 and CDR2: SEHNR and FQNEAQ (reference sequence). This CDR3 contains 14 residues. Full variable domain (remainder filled in from reference TRBV7-9 and TRBJ2-7): DTGVSQNPRHKITKRGQNVTFRCDPISEHNRLYWYRQTLGQGPEFLTYFQNEAQLEKSRLLSDRFSAERPKGSFSTLEIQRTEQGDSAMYLCASSSDRSSYEQYFGPGTRLTVT.

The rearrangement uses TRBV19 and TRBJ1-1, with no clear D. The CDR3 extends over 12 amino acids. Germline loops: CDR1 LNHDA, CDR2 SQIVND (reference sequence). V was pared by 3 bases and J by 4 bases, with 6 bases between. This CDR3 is CASSILATEAFF. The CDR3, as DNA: TGTGCCAGTAGTATCTTGGCCACTGAAGCTTTCTTT.

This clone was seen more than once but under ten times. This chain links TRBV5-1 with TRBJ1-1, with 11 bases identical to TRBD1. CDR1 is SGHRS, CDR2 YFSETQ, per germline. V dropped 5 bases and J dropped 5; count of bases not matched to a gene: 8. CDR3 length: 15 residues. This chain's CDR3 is CASSSSGTGGTEAFF. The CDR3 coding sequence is TGCGCCAGCAGTTCCTCCGGGACAGGGGGAACTGAAGCTTTCTTT.

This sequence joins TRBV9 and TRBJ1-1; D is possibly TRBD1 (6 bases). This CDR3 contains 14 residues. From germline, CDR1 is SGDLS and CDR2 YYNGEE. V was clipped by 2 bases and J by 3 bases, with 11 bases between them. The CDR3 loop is CASSVGAGDTEAFF. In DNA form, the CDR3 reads TGTGCCAGCAGCGTGGGGGCAGGGGACACTGAAGCTTTCTTT. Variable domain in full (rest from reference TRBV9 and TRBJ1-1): DSGVTQTPKHLITATGQRVTLRCSPRSGDLSVYWYQQSLDQGLQFLIQYYNGEERAKGNILERFSAQQFPDLHSELNLSSLELGDSALYFCASSVGAGDTEAFFGQGTRLTVV.

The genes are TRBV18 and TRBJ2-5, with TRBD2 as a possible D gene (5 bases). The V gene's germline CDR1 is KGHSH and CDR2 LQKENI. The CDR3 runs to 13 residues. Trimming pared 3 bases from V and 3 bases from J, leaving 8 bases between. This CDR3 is CASSPNGKETQYF. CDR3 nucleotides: TGTGCCAGCTCACCCAACGGGAAAGAGACCCAGTACTTC.

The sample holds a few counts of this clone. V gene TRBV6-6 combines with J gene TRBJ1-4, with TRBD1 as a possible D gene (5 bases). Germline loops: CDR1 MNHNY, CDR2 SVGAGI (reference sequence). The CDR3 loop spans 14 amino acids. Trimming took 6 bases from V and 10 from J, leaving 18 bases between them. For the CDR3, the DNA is TGTGCCAGCAGCTCGGGGGAGGGAGTTGGAAAACTGTTTTTT. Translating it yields CASSSGEGVGKLFF.

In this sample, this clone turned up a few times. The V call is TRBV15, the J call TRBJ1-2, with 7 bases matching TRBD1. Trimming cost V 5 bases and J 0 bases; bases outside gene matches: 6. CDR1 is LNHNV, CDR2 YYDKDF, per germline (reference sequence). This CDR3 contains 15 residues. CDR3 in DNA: TGTGCCACCAGCTCACAGACAGGGACTAACTATGGCTACACCTTC. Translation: CATSSQTGTNYGYTF.

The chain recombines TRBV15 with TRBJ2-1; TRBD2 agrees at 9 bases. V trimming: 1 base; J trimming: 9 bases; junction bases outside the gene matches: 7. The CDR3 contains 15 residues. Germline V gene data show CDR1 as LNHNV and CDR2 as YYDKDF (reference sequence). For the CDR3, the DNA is TGTGCCACCAGCAGAGCAGCGGGAGGTGGGGGTGAGCAGTTCTTC. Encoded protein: CATSRAAGGGGEQFF. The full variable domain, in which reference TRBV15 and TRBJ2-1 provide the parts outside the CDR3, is DAMVIQNPRYQVTQFGKPVTLSCSQTLNHNVMYWYQQKSSQAPKLLFHYYDKDFNNEADTPDNFQSRRPNTSFCFLDIRSPGLGDTAMYLCATSRAAGGGGEQFFGPGTRLTVL.

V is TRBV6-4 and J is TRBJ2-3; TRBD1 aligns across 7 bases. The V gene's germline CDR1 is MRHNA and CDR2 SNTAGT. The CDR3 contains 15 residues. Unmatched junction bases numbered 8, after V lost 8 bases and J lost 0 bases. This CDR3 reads CASRQGVSSTDTQYF. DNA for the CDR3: TGTGCCAGCCGACAGGGAGTCTCTAGCACAGATACGCAGTATTTT.

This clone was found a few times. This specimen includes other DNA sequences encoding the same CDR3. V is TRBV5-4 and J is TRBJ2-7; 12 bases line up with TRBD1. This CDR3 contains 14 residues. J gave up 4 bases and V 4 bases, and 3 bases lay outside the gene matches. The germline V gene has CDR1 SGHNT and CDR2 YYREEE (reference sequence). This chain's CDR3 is CASSQGQGAYEQYF. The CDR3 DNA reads TGTGCCAGCAGCCAGGGACAGGGGGCGTACGAGCAGTACTTC.

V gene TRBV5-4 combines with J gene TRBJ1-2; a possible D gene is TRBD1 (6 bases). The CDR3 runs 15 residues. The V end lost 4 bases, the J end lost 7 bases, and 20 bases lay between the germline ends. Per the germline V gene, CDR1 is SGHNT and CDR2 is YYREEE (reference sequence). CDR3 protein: CASSPGAGAVRGYTF. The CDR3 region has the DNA TGTGCCAGCAGCCCCGGGGCAGGGGCAGTACGTGGCTACACCTTC.

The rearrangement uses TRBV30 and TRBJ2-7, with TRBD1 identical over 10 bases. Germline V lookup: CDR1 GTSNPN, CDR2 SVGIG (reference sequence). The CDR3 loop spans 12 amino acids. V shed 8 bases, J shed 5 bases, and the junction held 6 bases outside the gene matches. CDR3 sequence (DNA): TGTGCCACCCGGGACAGGGGCAACGAGCAGTACTTC. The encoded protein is CATRDRGNEQYF.

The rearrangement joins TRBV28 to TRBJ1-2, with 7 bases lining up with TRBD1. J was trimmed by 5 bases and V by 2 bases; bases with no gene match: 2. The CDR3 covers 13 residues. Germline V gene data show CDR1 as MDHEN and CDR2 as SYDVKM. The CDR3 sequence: CASSLAGGYGYTF. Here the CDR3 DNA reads TGTGCCAGCAGTTTAGCAGGGGGGTATGGCTACACCTTC.

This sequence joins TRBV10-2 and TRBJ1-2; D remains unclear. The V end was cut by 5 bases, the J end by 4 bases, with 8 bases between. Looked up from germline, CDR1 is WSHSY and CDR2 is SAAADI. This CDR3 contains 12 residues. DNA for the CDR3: TGCGCCAGCAGTCTATTTTCCTATGGCTACACCTTC. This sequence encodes CASSLFSYGYTF.

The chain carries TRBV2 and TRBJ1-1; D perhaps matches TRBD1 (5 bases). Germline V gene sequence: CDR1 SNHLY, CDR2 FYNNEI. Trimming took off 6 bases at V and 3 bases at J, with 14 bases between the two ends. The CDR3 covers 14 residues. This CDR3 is CASRPHQGHTEAFF. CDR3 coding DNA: TGTGCCAGCAGACCCCATCAGGGTCACACTGAAGCTTTCTTT.

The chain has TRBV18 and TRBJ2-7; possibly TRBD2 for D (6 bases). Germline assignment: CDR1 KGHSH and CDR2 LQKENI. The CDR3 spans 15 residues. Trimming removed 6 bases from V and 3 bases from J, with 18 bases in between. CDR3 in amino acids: CASSPGGAPDYEQYF. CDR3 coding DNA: TGTGCCAGCTCCCCCGGGGGAGCGCCTGACTACGAGCAGTACTTC.

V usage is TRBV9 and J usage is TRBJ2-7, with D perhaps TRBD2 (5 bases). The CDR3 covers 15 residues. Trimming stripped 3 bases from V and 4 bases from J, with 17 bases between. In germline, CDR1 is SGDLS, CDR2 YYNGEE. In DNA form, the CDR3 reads TGTGCCAGCAGCGAGGGCGACGGGAAGGTGTACGAGCAGTACTTC. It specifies CASSEGDGKVYEQYF.

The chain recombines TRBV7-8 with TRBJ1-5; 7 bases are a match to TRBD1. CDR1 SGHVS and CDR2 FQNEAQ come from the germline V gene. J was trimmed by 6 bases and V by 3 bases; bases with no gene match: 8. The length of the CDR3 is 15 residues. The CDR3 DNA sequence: TGTGCCAGCAGCTTGGATACAGGGGCCCGTCAGCCCCAGCATTTT. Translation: CASSLDTGARQPQHF.

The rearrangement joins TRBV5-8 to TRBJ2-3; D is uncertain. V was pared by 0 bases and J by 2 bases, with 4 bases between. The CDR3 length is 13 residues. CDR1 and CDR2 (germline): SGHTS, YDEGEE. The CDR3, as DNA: TGTGCCAGCAGCTTGGGGGCCACAGATACGCAGTATTTT. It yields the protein CASSLGATDTQYF.

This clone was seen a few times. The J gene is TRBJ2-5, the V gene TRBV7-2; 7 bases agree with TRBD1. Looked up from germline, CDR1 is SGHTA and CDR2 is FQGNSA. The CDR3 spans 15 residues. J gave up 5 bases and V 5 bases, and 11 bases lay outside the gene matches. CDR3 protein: CASSRQGSSVETQYF. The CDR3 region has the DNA TGTGCCAGCAGCCGACAGGGTTCTTCTGTGGAGACCCAGTACTTC.

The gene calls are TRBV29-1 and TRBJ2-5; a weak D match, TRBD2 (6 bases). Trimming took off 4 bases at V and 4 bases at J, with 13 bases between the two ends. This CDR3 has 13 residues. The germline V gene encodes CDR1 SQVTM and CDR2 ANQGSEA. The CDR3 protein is CSVAAGPRETQYF. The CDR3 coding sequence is TGCAGCGTTGCTGCGGGGCCCAGAGAGACCCAGTACTTC. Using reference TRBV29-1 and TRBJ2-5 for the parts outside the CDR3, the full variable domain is SAVISQKPSRDICQRGTSLTIQCQVDSQVTMMFWYRQQPGQSLTLIATANQGSEATYESGFVIDKFPISRPNLTFSTLTVSNMSPEDSSIYLCSVAAGPRETQYFGPGTRLLVL.